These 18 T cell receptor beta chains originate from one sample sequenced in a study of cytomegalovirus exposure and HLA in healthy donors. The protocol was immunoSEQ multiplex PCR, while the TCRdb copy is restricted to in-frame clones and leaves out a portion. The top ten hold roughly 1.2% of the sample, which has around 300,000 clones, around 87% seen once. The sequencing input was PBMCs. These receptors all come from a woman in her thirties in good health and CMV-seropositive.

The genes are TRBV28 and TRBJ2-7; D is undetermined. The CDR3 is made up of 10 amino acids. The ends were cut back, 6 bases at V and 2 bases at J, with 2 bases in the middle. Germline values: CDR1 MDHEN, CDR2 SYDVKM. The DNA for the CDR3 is TGTGCCAGCAGCACCTACGAGCAGTACTTC. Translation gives CASSTYEQYF.

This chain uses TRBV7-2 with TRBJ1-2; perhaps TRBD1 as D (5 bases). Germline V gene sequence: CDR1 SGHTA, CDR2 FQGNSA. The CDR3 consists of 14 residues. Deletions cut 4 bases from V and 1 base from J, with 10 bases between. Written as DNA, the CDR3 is TGTGCCAGCAGCTCGGGGCCAAGTAACTATGGCTACACCTTC. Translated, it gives CASSSGPSNYGYTF. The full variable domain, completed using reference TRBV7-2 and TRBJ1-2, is GAGVSQSPSNKVTEKGKDVELRCDPISGHTALYWYRQSLGQGLEFLIYFQGNSAPDKSGLPSDRFSAERTGGSVSTLTIQRTQQEDSAVYLCASSSGPSNYGYTFGSGTRLTVV.

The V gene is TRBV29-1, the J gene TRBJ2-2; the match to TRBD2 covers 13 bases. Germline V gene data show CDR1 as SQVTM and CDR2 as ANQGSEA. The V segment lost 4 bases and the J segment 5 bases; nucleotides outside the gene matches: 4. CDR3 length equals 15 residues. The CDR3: CSVGTSGSSTGELFF. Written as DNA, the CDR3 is TGCAGCGTTGGGACTAGCGGGAGCTCGACCGGGGAGCTGTTTTTT.

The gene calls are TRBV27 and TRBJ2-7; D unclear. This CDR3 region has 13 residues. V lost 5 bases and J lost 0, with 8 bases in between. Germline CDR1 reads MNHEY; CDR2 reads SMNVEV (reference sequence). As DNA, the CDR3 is TGTGCCAGCAGTCACAGCCCCTCCTACGAGCAGTACTTC. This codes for CASSHSPSYEQYF.

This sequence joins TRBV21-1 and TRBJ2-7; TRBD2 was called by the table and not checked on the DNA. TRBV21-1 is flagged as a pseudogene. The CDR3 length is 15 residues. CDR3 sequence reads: CASSNSPAGNYEQYF. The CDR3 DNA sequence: TGTGCCAGCAGCAACTCCCCAGCGGGAAACTACGAGCAGTACTTC.

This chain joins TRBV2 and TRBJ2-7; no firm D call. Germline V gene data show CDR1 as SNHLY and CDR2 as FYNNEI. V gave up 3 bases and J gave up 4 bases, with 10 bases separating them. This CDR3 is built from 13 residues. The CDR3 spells CASSEGQEYEQYF. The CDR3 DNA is TGTGCCAGCAGTGAGGGCCAGGAGTACGAGCAGTACTTC. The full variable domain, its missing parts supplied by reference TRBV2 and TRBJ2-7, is EPEVTQTPSHQVTQMGQEVILRCVPISNHLYFYWYRQILGQKVEFLVSFYNNEISEKSEIFDDQFSVERPDGSNFTLKIRSTKLEDSAMYFCASSEGQEYEQYFGPGTRLTVT.

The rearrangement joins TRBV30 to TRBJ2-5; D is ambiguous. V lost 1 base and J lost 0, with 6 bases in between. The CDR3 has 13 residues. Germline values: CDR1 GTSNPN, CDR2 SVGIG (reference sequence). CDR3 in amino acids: CAWSGGNQETQYF. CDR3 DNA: TGTGCCTGGAGTGGTGGGAACCAAGAGACCCAGTACTTC.

The CDR3 DNA sequence: TGCGCCAGCAGCCCCCGGGACAGCCCCTCCGATACGCAGTATTTT. It codes for CASSPRDSPSDTQYF. This chain joins TRBV4-3 and TRBJ2-3; 7 bases agree with TRBD1. The CDR3 covers 15 residues. Germline V lookup: CDR1 LGHNA, CDR2 YSLEER. J lost 6 bases, V lost 4 bases, and 10 bases had no gene match.

CDR3: CASSLLAGGPTDTQYF. The CDR3 DNA follows: TGTGCCAGCAGCTTGCTAGCGGGAGGACCTACAGATACGCAGTATTTT. The V and J genes are TRBV7-6 and TRBJ2-3; 11 nucleotides line up with TRBD2. CDR3 length: 16 amino acids. With V trimmed by 3 bases and J by 3 bases, 5 bases remained unmatched. Germline V gives CDR1 SGHVS, CDR2 FNYEAQ.

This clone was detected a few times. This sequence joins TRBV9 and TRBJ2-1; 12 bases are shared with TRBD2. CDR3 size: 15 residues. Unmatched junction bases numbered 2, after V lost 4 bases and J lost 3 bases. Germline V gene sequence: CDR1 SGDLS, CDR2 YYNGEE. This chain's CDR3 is CASSPSGRGYNEQFF. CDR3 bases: TGTGCCAGCAGCCCTAGCGGGAGGGGCTACAATGAGCAGTTCTTC.

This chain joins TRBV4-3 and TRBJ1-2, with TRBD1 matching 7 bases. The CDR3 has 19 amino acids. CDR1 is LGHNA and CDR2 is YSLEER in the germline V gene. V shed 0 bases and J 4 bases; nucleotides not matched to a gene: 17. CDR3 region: CASSQDFFGSPGQIYGYTF. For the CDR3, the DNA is TGCGCCAGCAGCCAAGATTTTTTTGGTTCGCCGGGACAGATCTATGGCTACACCTTC.

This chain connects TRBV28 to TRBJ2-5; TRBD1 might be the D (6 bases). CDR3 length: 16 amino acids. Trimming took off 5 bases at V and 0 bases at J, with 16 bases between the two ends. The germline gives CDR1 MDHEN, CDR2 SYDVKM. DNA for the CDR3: TGTGCCAGCAGTCAAAACAGGGCCGGGGACCAAGAGACCCAGTACTTC. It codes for CASSQNRAGDQETQYF.

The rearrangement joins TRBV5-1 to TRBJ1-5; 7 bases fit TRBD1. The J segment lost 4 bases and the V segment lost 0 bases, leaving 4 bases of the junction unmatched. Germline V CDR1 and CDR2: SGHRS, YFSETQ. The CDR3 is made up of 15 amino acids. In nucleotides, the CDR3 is TGCGCCAGCAGCTTGGGCGGGACAGAGAATCAGCCCCAGCATTTT. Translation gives CASSLGGTENQPQHF.

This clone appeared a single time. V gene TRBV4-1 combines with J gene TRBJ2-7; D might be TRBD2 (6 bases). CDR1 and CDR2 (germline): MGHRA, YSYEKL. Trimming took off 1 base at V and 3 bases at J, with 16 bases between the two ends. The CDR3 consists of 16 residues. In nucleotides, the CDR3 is TGCGCCAGCAGCCAAGGGCTGGATAGCGGATACTACGAGCAGTACTTC. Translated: CASSQGLDSGYYEQYF.

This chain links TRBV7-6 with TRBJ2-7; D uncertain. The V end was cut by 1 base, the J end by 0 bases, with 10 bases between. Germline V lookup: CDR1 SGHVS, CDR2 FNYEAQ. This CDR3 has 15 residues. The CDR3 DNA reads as TGTGCCAGCAGCTTAGTAACACCCAACTCCTACGAGCAGTACTTC. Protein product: CASSLVTPNSYEQYF.

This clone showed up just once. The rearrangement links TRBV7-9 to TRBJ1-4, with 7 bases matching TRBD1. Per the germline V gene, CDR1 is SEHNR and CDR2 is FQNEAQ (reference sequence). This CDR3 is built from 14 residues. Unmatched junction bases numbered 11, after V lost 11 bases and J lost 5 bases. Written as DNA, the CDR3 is TGTGCCGGCCGGACAGGCTCGGTAAATGAAAAACTGTTTTTT. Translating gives CAGRTGSVNEKLFF.

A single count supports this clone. The DNA of the CDR3 is TGCAGTGCTAGAGTTATATACGAGCAGTACTTC. As protein: CSARVIYEQYF. This sequence joins TRBV20-1 and TRBJ2-7; D unresolved. The CDR3 runs 11 residues. Trimming took 1 base from V and 4 from J, leaving 5 bases between them. The V gene's germline CDR1 is DFQATT and CDR2 SNEGSKA (reference sequence).

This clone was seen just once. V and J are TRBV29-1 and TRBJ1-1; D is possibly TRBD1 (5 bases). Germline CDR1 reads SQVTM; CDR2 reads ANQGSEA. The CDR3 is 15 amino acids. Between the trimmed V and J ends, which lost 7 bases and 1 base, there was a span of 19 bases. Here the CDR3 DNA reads TGCAGCGCCCCGAGTGGGGCGGTGGGGAACACTGAAGCTTTCTTT. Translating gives CSAPSGAVGNTEAFF.